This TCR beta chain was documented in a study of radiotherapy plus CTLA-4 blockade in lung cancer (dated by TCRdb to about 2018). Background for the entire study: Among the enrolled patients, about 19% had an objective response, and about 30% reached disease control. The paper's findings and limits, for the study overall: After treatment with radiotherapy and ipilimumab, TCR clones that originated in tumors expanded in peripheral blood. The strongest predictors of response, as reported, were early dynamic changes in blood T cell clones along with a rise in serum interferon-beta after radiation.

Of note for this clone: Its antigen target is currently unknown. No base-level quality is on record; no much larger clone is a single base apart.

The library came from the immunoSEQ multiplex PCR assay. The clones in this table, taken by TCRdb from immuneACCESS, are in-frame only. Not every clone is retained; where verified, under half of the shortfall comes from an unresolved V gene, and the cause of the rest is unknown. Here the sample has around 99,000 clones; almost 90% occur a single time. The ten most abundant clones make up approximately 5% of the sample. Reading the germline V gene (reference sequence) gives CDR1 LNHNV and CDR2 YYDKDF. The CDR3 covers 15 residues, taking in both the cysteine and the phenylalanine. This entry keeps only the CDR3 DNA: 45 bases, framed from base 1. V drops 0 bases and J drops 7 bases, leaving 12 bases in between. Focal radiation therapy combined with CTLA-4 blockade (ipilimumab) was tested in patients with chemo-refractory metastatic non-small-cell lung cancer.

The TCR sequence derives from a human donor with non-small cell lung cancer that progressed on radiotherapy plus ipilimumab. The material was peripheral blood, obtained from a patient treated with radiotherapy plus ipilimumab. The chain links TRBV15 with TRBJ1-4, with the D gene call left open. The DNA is TGTGCCACCAGCAGAGAGGGATCCGGCGGTGAAAAACTGTTTTTT. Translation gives CATSREGSGGEKLFF. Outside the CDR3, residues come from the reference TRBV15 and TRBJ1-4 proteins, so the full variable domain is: DAMVIQNPRYQVTQFGKPVTLSCSQTLNHNVMYWYQQKSSQAPKLLFHYYDKDFNNEADTPDNFQSRRPNTSFCFLDIRSPGLGDTAMYLCATSREGSGGEKLFFGSGTQLSVL.